Reported below is one T cell receptor beta chain. This clone has a single count. Which antigen it targets is not known. No much larger clonotype is one base removed from it; base qualities were not supplied. The germline V gene supplies CDR1 MDHEN and CDR2 SYDVKM. Ends trimmed: V by 3 bases, J by 6 bases; bases unmatched to a gene: 15. CDR3 length: 18 amino acids, cysteine to phenylalanine. Only the CDR3 DNA stays, 54 bases, in frame from base 1. One collaborating source in Seattle enrolled patients during active infection and followed them longitudinally through the course of disease. Each collaborating institution followed its own protocols to collect whole blood in K2EDTA tubes. Collaborator samples were shipped for TCRbeta analysis as frozen whole blood, isolated PBMCs, or DNA extracted from either sample type. TCRbeta CDR3 regions were amplified from genomic DNA using the immunoSEQ Assay, a bias-controlled multiplex PCR. The original methods were these. Nucleated cell counts per sample were estimated from amplification of reference gene primers within the assay. To quantify the absolute abundance of each unique TCRbeta CDR3 rearrangement, sequence reads were collapsed and filtered. For each sample, productive Simpson clonality was calculated as the square root of Simpson's diversity index across productive rearrangements. In TCRdb, the immuneACCESS table is reduced to in-frame sequences with V and J assigned. These tables do not hold every clone; where another copy was compared, an unresolved V gene accounts for under half, and the others remain unexplained. The V and J calls and the clone size are those of that table, but D and trimming were determined from the DNA. Recorded for this sample are around 260,000 clones; 80% to 95% of them occurred a single time. The leading ten clones occupy approximately 2.1% of the sample.

The data stem from a study of blood T cell repertoires in COVID-19 (TCRdb year 2020). Regarding the research as a whole: Collaborator samples came from the United States, Italy and Spain and covered acute and convalescent phases of COVID-19. The prospective study material was composed of cDNA or gDNA derived from T cells, B-cell-depleted T cells, or PBMCs. The dataset comprised deeply sampled blood TCRbeta repertoires from subjects exposed to, actively infected with, or recovered from COVID-19. The repertoires were made available in a free public database intended to serve as a resource for research on the immune response to SARS-CoV-2. Samples came from the ongoing ImmuneRACE study (first 160 participants) plus 1,254 subjects from 6 global collaborators. The sample metadata nearly always contained a de-identified subject ID, COVID-19 status, age in years and sex. Where HLA class I and class II types were available, the types were taken from metadata supplied by the sample provider, not from assay-based typing. What the work shows at the level of the full study, not this receptor alone: The quantity of clinical and demographic metadata differed by source and by participant and was supplied without curation.

The chain is encoded by TRBV28 joined to TRBJ2-1; 9 bases in between match TRBD2. Sequencing used peripheral blood. This clonotype was obtained from a woman younger than 45 with COVID-19, enrolled during active disease. The sequence in DNA is TGTGCCAGCAGTTTCCCTCTAGGTCTAGCGGGAAGGGGCAATGAGCAGTTCTTC. Its protein product is CASSFPLGLAGRGNEQFF.